These 27 T cell receptor beta chains share one sample of origin, sequenced in a study of T cell responses to AZD1222 COVID-19 vaccine. Measured with immunoSEQ multiplex PCR; TCRdb has only the in-frame clones, and not every one. The repertoire holds more than 150,000 clones, with roughly 94% as singletons. Sample: peripheral blood, taken 28 days after the second AZD1222 dose. The receptors stem from an adult who received the AZD1222 COVID-19 vaccine.

Only one count was recorded for this clone. This chain connects TRBV14 to TRBJ2-3; tentatively, D is TRBD2 (5 bases). V was pared by 2 bases and J by 2 bases, with 8 bases between. The CDR3 loop spans 14 amino acids. Germline values: CDR1 SGHDN, CDR2 FVKESK. The CDR3 is CASSQQLVTDTQYF. The CDR3 nucleotides read TGTGCCAGCAGCCAACAACTAGTCACAGATACGCAGTATTTT.

The chain combines TRBV6-5 with TRBJ1-1; the D gene is possibly TRBD1 (6 bases). The CDR3 has 13 amino acids. V was shortened by 4 bases and J by 1 base, with 7 bases between the two germline ends. Germline V gene lookup returns CDR1 MNHEY and CDR2 SVGAGI. CDR3 protein: CASSFRGNTEAFF. The CDR3 DNA is TGTGCCAGCAGTTTCAGGGGGAACACTGAAGCTTTCTTT.

The chain couples TRBV5-6 to TRBJ1-1; D unresolved. The V gene lost 2 bases and the J gene lost 1 base, with 12 bases spanning the gap. The V gene's germline CDR1 is SGHDT and CDR2 YYEEEE. The CDR3 has 15 amino acids. CDR3 region: CASSFRFHQNTEAFF. The CDR3 DNA follows: TGTGCCAGCAGCTTCAGATTCCATCAGAACACTGAAGCTTTCTTT.

This sequence joins TRBV4-1 and TRBJ2-7; D may be TRBD1 or TRBD2 (5 bases each). V was shortened by 4 bases and J by 4 bases, with 20 bases between the two germline ends. This CDR3 is 16 amino acids long. Looked up from germline, CDR1 is MGHRA and CDR2 is YSYEKL. CDR3 region: CASSPPGREKSYEQYF. CDR3 in DNA: TGCGCCAGCAGCCCCCCGGGGCGTGAAAAGAGTTACGAGCAGTACTTC.

By sample fraction, this clone is medium-sized. This chain uses TRBV6-5 with TRBJ2-5; 11 bases are a match to TRBD2. From germline, CDR1 is MNHEY and CDR2 SVGAGI. V lost 7 bases and J lost 5; bases outside the gene matches: 9. The CDR3 extends over 15 amino acids. The CDR3 DNA sequence: TGTGCCAGCAATAGGCTAGCGGGGGGAGGGGAGACCCAGTACTTC. It yields the protein CASNRLAGGGETQYF.

The CDR3: CASSRSNLGTGVGNQPQHF. The CDR3 DNA is TGTGCCAGTAGTAGATCGAACCTAGGGACAGGGGTAGGCAATCAGCCCCAGCATTTT. This chain joins TRBV19 and TRBJ1-5; TRBD1 aligns across 10 bases. V lost 4 bases, J lost 2 bases, and 14 bases stayed unmatched. CDR1 and CDR2 from the germline V gene are LNHDA and SQIVND (reference sequence). The CDR3 covers 19 residues. Complete variable domain (other parts from reference TRBV19 and TRBJ1-5): DGGITQSPKYLFRKEGQNVTLSCEQNLNHDAMYWYRQDPGQGLRLIYYSQIVNDFQKGDIAEGYSVSREKKESFPLTVTSAQKNPTAFYLCASSRSNLGTGVGNQPQHFGDGTRLSIL.

This rearrangement joins TRBV3-1 (or the pseudogene TRBV3-2) to TRBJ1-4; the match to TRBD1 covers 8 bases. The ends lost 5 bases at V and 5 bases at J; junction bases unmatched: 7. The CDR3 runs to 15 residues. Germline V gene data show CDR1 as LGHDT and CDR2 as YNNKEL (reference sequence). CDR3 sequence reads: CASSGRAGGNEKLFF. CDR3 sequence (DNA): TGTGCCAGCAGCGGAAGGGCAGGGGGCAATGAAAAACTGTTTTTT.

This sequence joins TRBV13 and TRBJ2-7, with 9 bases matching TRBD1. The CDR3 is 15 amino acids. The germline CDR1 and CDR2 sequences are PRHDT and FYEKMQ (reference sequence). V shed 4 bases and J 5 bases; nucleotides not matched to a gene: 9. Here the CDR3 reads CASSSDRGEYNEQYF. The CDR3 DNA is TGTGCCAGCAGCTCCGACAGGGGGGAATACAACGAGCAGTACTTC.

This clone was counted a few times. The chain employs TRBV6-6 and TRBJ2-7; no clear D gene. The V and J ends lost 6 bases and 5 bases respectively, with 11 bases between them. The germline gives CDR1 MNHNY, CDR2 SVGAGI (reference sequence). The CDR3 has 12 amino acids. The CDR3 sequence: CASRPPLNEQYF. The CDR3 nucleotides are TGTGCCAGCAGACCCCCACTCAACGAGCAGTACTTC.

The chain has TRBV4-1 and TRBJ1-2; no definite D call. CDR1 MGHRA and CDR2 YSYEKL come from the germline V gene. V was pared by 1 base and J by 8 bases, with 14 bases between. The CDR3 has 14 residues. CDR3 coding DNA: TGCGCCAGCAGCCAAGGGCGGGAGGTTAGGGGCTACACCTTC. It codes for CASSQGREVRGYTF.

The genes are TRBV6-5 and TRBJ1-2, with D perhaps matching TRBD1 (6 bases). V dropped 6 bases and J dropped 2 bases, with 16 bases sitting between them. From germline, CDR1 is MNHEY and CDR2 SVGAGI. CDR3 length: 15 amino acids. As DNA, the CDR3 is TGTGCCAGCAGGCAAACCGGGACATGGAACTATGGCTACACCTTC. Protein product: CASRQTGTWNYGYTF.

This chain connects TRBV9 to TRBJ2-1, with 8 bases lining up with TRBD2. CDR3 length: 16 residues. Germline-derived CDR1 and CDR2 are SGDLS and YYNGEE. With V trimmed by 4 bases and J by 10 bases, 16 bases remained unmatched. CDR3 bases: TGTGCCAGCAGCTCCGAGGCAATAGGACTAGCAAAGGAGCAGTTCTTC. Residues: CASSSEAIGLAKEQFF.

J is TRBJ1-2 and V is TRBV18; D is uncertain. The germline V gene has CDR1 KGHSH and CDR2 LQKENI. The CDR3 spans 15 residues. Deletions cut 0 bases from V and 0 bases from J, with 8 bases between. The CDR3 protein is CASSPPGGTNYGYTF. As DNA, the CDR3 is TGTGCCAGCTCACCACCTGGCGGGACTAACTATGGCTACACCTTC.

The gene calls are TRBV2 and TRBJ1-6, with no clear D. There are 12 residues in the CDR3. Germline CDR1 SNHLY, CDR2 FYNNEI. Trimming removed 6 bases from V and 7 bases from J, with 7 bases in between. The DNA for the CDR3 is TGTGCCAGCAGGAACAACAATTCACCCCTCCACTTT. Translated, it gives CASRNNNSPLHF. The full variable domain, completed using reference TRBV2 and TRBJ1-6, is EPEVTQTPSHQVTQMGQEVILRCVPISNHLYFYWYRQILGQKVEFLVSFYNNEISEKSEIFDDQFSVERPDGSNFTLKIRSTKLEDSAMYFCASRNNNSPLHFGNGTRLTVT.

This sequence joins TRBV6-5 and TRBJ1-4, with unresolved D. Trimming left V 2 bases short and J 7 bases short, with 17 bases between. This CDR3 spans 16 amino acids. The germline CDR1 and CDR2 sequences are MNHEY and SVGAGI. The CDR3, as DNA: TGTGCCAGCAGTTACGGGGTGCTGAGCGCTGGTGAAAAACTGTTTTTT. As protein: CASSYGVLSAGEKLFF.

The chain links TRBV5-1 to TRBJ1-1; D is unresolved. The CDR3 runs 14 residues. Trimming shortened V by 4 bases and J by 3 bases, and 13 bases separated the two germline ends. Germline values: CDR1 SGHRS, CDR2 YFSETQ. CDR3 nucleotide sequence: TGCGCCAGCAGCCCCCGGTCGGTATACACTGAAGCTTTCTTT. This encodes CASSPRSVYTEAFF.

The V call is TRBV6-5, the J call TRBJ1-4, with a tentative D call TRBD1 (5 bases). Per the germline V gene, CDR1 is MNHEY and CDR2 is SVGAGI. The CDR3 runs 15 residues. V was pared by 5 bases and J by 1 base, with 11 bases between. This CDR3 is CASSTTRVTNEKLFF. In nucleotides, the CDR3 is TGTGCCAGCAGTACGACCAGGGTAACTAATGAAAAACTGTTTTTT.

This chain links TRBV19 with TRBJ2-2; the match to TRBD2 covers 9 bases. The CDR3 loop spans 13 amino acids. Losses at the gene ends were 7 bases for V and 4 bases for J; bases not matched to a gene: 1. Germline V gene data show CDR1 as LNHDA and CDR2 as SQIVND (reference sequence). The CDR3 protein is CASKRGATGELFF. In nucleotides, the CDR3 is TGTGCCAGTAAGCGGGGGGCCACCGGGGAGCTGTTTTTT.

V usage is TRBV28 and J usage is TRBJ1-2; 9 bases map to TRBD1. CDR3 length equals 13 residues. V shed 5 bases, J shed 7 bases, and the junction held 5 bases outside the gene matches. Looked up from germline, CDR1 is MDHEN and CDR2 is SYDVKM. CDR3 in DNA: TGTGCCAGCAGTCTCGGGACAGGGCTTGGCTACACCTTC. It is translated as CASSLGTGLGYTF.

This chain connects TRBV18 to TRBJ1-2, with 7 bases matching TRBD1. Germline trimming cut 3 bases from V and 0 bases from J; bases unmatched to any gene: 4. This CDR3 region has 15 residues. Germline-derived CDR1 and CDR2 are KGHSH and LQKENI. CDR3 region: CASSPEGQANYGYTF. Here the CDR3 DNA reads TGTGCCAGCTCACCCGAAGGACAGGCTAACTATGGCTACACCTTC.

The J gene is TRBJ2-7, the V gene TRBV7-9; weak D call: TRBD1 (6 bases). V lost 5 bases to trimming and J lost 1 base, with 12 bases between them. The germline CDR1 and CDR2 sequences are SEHNR and FQNEAQ (reference sequence). This CDR3 has 14 residues. CDR3 residues: CASSHWTESYEQYF. CDR3 DNA sequence: TGTGCCAGCAGCCATTGGACAGAATCCTACGAGCAGTACTTC.

The chain joins TRBV5-1 to TRBJ1-2; 8 bases are a match to TRBD1. CDR3 length equals 15 residues. Trimming cost V 0 bases and J 3 bases; bases outside gene matches: 4. Germline loops: CDR1 SGHRS, CDR2 YFSETQ. This CDR3 is CASSLARGQDYGYTF. The DNA for the CDR3 is TGCGCCAGCAGCTTGGCCAGGGGGCAGGACTATGGCTACACCTTC.

The chain is built from TRBV10-2 and TRBJ2-7; 8 bases are shared with TRBD2. The germline V gene has CDR1 WSHSY and CDR2 SAAADI. The junction had 6 bases not matched to a gene; V was cut back by 8 bases and J by 0 bases. This CDR3 is built from 14 residues. The CDR3: CASVKREFSYEQYF. For the CDR3, the DNA is TGCGCCAGCGTTAAGCGGGAGTTCTCCTACGAGCAGTACTTC.

This clone has only one observation. The chain recombines TRBV12-3 or TRBV12-4 with TRBJ2-7; the D is unclear. This CDR3 region has 13 residues. Trimming cost V 5 bases and J 4 bases, with 12 bases left between them. CDR3 in amino acids: CASSLGWSYEQYF. The DNA of the CDR3 is TGTGCCAGCAGTCTCGGCTGGTCTTACGAGCAGTACTTC.

The chain uses TRBV6-5 and TRBJ2-3; D may be TRBD1 (5 bases). V lost 6 bases and J lost 4, with 14 bases in between. The CDR3 is made up of 14 amino acids. Germline-derived CDR1 and CDR2 are MNHEY and SVGAGI. The CDR3 nucleotides are TGTGCCAGCAGCTCCTCAGGGTTGGCAGATACGCAGTATTTT. As protein: CASSSSGLADTQYF.

This clone was seen only once. The gene calls are TRBV16 and TRBJ1-5; a possible D gene is TRBD1 (6 bases). CDR1 and CDR2 (germline): KGHSY, FQNENV. The CDR3 has 13 residues. Trimming left V 4 bases short and J 7 bases short, with 11 bases between. Here the CDR3 DNA reads TGTGCCAGCAGCCCCCTAGGGGGGCAGCCCCAGCATTTT. Its translation: CASSPLGGQPQHF.

The chain combines TRBV7-9 with TRBJ2-2; D ambiguous. CDR1 is SEHNR, CDR2 FQNEAQ, per germline (reference sequence). This CDR3 is built from 16 residues. The germline V and J ends were trimmed by 5 bases and 2 bases, with 15 bases remaining between them. The CDR3 sequence: CASSPWRNFNTGELFF. CDR3 DNA: TGTGCCAGCAGCCCCTGGCGTAACTTCAACACCGGGGAGCTGTTTTTT.